This T cell receptor (beta chain) appears in the sequencing data of a study of cytomegalovirus exposure and HLA in healthy donors. CDR1 is LNHDA, CDR2 SQIVND, per germline (reference sequence). CDR3 length: 15 residues. V was cut by 8 bases and J by 0 bases, with 14 bases left in between. Worth noting for this clone: The antigen is not known.

PCR primers comprised 60 Vbeta and 13 Jbeta primers. In the study's own analysis: In a later analysis, some 80 million unique TCR beta chains included roughly 11 million shared by two or more donors. Method: immunoSEQ multiplex PCR; TCRdb's copy keeps in-frame clones and lacks some. The DNA gave D and trimming, while V, J and clone size come from that table. The data show 250,000 to 350,000 clones, more than 80% seen once. Study-wide points: Generally TCR sequences proved uncommon, though certain public TCRs appeared in numerous donors. There were about 160 TCR beta chains listed as cytomegalovirus-associated. Per published accounts, TCR beta sequences correctly predicted the HLA-A and HLA-B alleles of most subjects.

This rearrangement joins TRBV19 to TRBJ1-3; D is perhaps TRBD1 (6 bases). Sequencing input: PBMCs. The origin of this receptor is a man between 40 and 49 years old in good health and CMV-seropositive. The CDR3 here is CASSRQGYSGNTIYF. The CDR3 region has the DNA TGTGCCAGTTCGAGGCAGGGGTACTCTGGAAACACCATATATTTT. Combining the CDR3 with reference TRBV19 and TRBJ1-3 gives the whole variable domain DGGITQSPKYLFRKEGQNVTLSCEQNLNHDAMYWYRQDPGQGLRLIYYSQIVNDFQKGDIAEGYSVSREKKESFPLTVTSAQKNPTAFYLCASSRQGYSGNTIYFGEGSWLTVV.